The following is a T cell receptor (beta chain) sequence with its context. Its antigen is unknown. The data were taken from a study of STAT5B mutations in CD4+ large granular lymphocyte leukemia. Buffy coats from healthy blood donors served as controls. General observations from the study: The CD4+ versus CD8+ T-LGLL clonality difference may reflect limited sample size. Around 25% of private leukemic clonotypes occurred rarely in other patients' non-leukemic repertoires.

Clones were read by immunoSEQ multiplex PCR, and TCRdb kept only the in-frame ones, dropping some. The sample consists of under 35,000 clones, about 70% of them appearing once. Trimming cost V 2 bases and J 8 bases, with 13 bases left between them. In germline, CDR1 is MRHNA, CDR2 SNTAGT. CDR3 length: 14 amino acids. This chain uses TRBV6-4 with TRBJ2-1; the D is unclear. The origin of this receptor is a human donor in good health. The sequencing input was CD4+ T cells from blood buffy coats. This CDR3 reads CASSDPPLGHEQFF. The CDR3 DNA is TGTGCCAGCAGTGACCCTCCCCTGGGCCATGAGCAGTTCTTC.